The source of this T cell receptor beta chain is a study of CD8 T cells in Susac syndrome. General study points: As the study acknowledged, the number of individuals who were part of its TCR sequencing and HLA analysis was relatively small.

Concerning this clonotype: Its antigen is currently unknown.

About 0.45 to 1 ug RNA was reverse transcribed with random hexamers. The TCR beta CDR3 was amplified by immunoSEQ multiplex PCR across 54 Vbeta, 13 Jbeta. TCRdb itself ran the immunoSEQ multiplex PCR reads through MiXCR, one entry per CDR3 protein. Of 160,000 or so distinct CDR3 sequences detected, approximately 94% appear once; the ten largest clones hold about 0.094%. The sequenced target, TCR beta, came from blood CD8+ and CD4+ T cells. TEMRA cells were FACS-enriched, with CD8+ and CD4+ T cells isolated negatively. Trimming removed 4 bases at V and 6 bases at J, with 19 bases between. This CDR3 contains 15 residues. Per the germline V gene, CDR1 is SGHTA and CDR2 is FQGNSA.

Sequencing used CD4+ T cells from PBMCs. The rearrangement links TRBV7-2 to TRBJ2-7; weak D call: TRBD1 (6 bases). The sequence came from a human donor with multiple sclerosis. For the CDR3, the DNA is TGTGCCAGCAGCTCCAACAGGGTGGTGGGGACCGAGCAGTACTTC. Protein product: CASSSNRVVGTEQYF. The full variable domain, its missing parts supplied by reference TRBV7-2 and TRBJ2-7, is GAGVSQSPSNKVTEKGKDVELRCDPISGHTALYWYRQSLGQGLEFLIYFQGNSAPDKSGLPSDRFSAERTGGSVSTLTIQRTQQEDSAVYLCASSSNRVVGTEQYFGPGTRLTVT.